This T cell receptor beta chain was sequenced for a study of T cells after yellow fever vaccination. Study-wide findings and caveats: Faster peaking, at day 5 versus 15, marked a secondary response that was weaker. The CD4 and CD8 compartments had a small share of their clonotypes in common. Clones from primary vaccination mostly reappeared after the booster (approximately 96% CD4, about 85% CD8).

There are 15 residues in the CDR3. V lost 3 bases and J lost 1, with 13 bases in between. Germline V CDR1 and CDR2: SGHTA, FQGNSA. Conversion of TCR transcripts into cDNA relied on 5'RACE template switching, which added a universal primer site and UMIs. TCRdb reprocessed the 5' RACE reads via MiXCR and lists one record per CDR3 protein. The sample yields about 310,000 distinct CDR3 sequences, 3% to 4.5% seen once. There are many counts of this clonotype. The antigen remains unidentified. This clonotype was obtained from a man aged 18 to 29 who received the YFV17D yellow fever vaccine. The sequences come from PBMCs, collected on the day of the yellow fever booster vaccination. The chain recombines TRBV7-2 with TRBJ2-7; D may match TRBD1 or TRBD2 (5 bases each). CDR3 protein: CASSLDGTGSYEQYF. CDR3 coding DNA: TGTGCCAGCAGCTTGGACGGGACGGGGTCCTACGAGCAGTACTTC.